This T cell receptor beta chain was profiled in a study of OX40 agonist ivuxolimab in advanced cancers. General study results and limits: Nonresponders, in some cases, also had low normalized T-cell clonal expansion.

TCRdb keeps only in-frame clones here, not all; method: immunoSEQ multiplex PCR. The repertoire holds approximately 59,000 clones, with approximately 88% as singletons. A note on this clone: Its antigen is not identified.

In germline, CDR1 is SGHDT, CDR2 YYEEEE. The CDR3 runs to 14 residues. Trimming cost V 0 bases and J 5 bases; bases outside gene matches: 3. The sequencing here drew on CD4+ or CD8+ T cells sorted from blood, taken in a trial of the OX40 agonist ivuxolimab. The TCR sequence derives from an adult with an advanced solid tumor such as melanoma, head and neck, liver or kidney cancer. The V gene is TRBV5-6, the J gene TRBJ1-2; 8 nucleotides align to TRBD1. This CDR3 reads CASSLVGQAYGYTF. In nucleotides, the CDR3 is TGTGCCAGCAGCTTGGTGGGACAGGCTTATGGCTACACCTTC.